Below are 18 T cell receptor beta chains sequenced from a single sample in a study of T cell clusters in autoimmune cytopenias. TRB was amplified from around 0.25 ug of peripheral blood genomic DNA per sample. TRB rearrangements were amplified by touch-down multiplex PCR with mixed TRB-A/B primers. TCRdb derives one entry per CDR3 protein from the multiplex PCR reads, leaving out DNA. Here the sample table reports several thousand distinct CDR3 sequences. This same sample was also taken into another study, of T cell repertoires in aging, cancer and after chemotherapy.

Specimen: peripheral blood. These receptors were obtained from a human donor in good health.

The chain combines TRBV20-1 with TRBJ2-2; no DNA is available, so the TRBD1 call from TCRdb remains unchecked. CDR1 DFQATT and CDR2 SNEGSKA come from the germline V gene (reference sequence). This CDR3 is 15 amino acids long. CDR3 sequence: CSARGQLKNTGELFF.

The chain carries TRBV6-1 and TRBJ1-2; TCRdb designates TRBD1, a call that cannot be tested without DNA. CDR1 is MNHNS and CDR2 is SASEGT in the germline V gene. This CDR3 has 15 amino acids. The CDR3 sequence is CASSEVGTLNYGYTF.

This clonotype is deemed medium-sized by its frequency. The rearrangement links TRBV6-5 to TRBJ2-2; TCRdb proposes TRBD1, but this gene call is untestable without DNA. The CDR3 extends over 17 amino acids. Germline CDR1 and CDR2: MNHEY and SVGAGI. This CDR3 is CASSYSGGTGITGELFF.

This sequence joins TRBV6-5 and TRBJ1-1. The CDR3 is 12 residues long. CDR1 and CDR2 (germline): MNHEY, SVGAGI. The CDR3 protein is CASSPDRTEAFF.

The chain joins TRBV18 to TRBJ1-1. There are 11 residues in the CDR3. Germline V lookup: CDR1 KGHSH, CDR2 LQKENI. CDR3 sequence reads: CASSKQDEAFF.

The rearrangement links TRBV6-2 or TRBV6-3 to TRBJ1-6; TCRdb names TRBD1, which stays unverified in the absence of DNA. The CDR3 runs 15 residues. Germline assignment: CDR1 MNHEY and CDR2 SVGEGT. CDR3: CASRRYTGGKSPLHF.

V usage is TRBV7-2 and J usage is TRBJ2-1; TCRdb gives TRBD2 as the D gene, but with no DNA this cannot be confirmed. Per germline, CDR1 SGHTA and CDR2 FQGNSA. The CDR3 runs 15 residues. The CDR3 spells CASSSARGPLGEQFF.

The rearrangement uses TRBV4-3 and TRBJ2-5; TCRdb's D gene call, TRBD2, goes unchecked for lack of DNA. This CDR3 comprises 14 residues. CDR1 and CDR2 from the germline V gene are LGHNA and YSLEER. The CDR3 sequence: CASSQASVGETQYF.

The CDR3 here is CASSQLTGAPQETQYF. The J gene is TRBJ2-5, the V gene TRBV14; TCRdb's assignment of TRBD1 cannot be checked, as there is no DNA. The CDR3 consists of 16 residues. Germline CDR1 and CDR2: SGHDN and FVKESK.

The V call is TRBV12-3 or TRBV12-4, the J call TRBJ1-5; TCRdb's D gene call, TRBD1, goes unchecked for lack of DNA. This CDR3 has 14 amino acids. The CDR3 here is CASSLWDKLQPQHF.

Here the CDR3 reads CASSLQGQNGYTF. The chain uses TRBV12-3 or TRBV12-4 and TRBJ1-2; TCRdb indicates TRBD1, and absent DNA this call remains unverified. The CDR3 extends over 13 amino acids.

The chain uses TRBV19 and TRBJ2-4; the TRBD2 assignment by TCRdb is unverifiable without DNA. Germline-derived CDR1 and CDR2 are LNHDA and SQIVND (reference sequence). The CDR3 extends over 15 amino acids. The CDR3 loop is CASSTAAGAKNIQYF.

The chain is built from TRBV6-5 and TRBJ1-5; TCRdb picks TRBD1, but there is no DNA to check that call. CDR1 is MNHEY and CDR2 is SVGAGI in the germline V gene. The CDR3 totals 15 residues. This CDR3 reads CASRGTGGRNQPQHF.

This clonotype counts as medium-sized (0.01 to 0.1%) by frequency. CDR3 region: CASHPGQSYNEQFF. The genes are TRBV19 and TRBJ2-1; the TCRdb D gene call, TRBD1, has no DNA to confirm it. The V gene's germline CDR1 is LNHDA and CDR2 SQIVND (reference sequence). This CDR3 has 14 amino acids.

The chain uses TRBV7-9 and TRBJ2-2; TCRdb reports TRBD1, a call that lacks DNA to check it against. The CDR3 loop spans 15 amino acids. Germline assignment: CDR1 SEHNR and CDR2 FQNEAQ (reference sequence). Here the CDR3 reads CASSLRQPNTGELFF.

This clonotype counts as medium-sized by frequency. This chain connects TRBV5-5 to TRBJ2-3; the TCRdb call, TRBD2, lacks DNA for checking. Germline assignment: CDR1 SGHKS and CDR2 YYEKEE (reference sequence). The CDR3 sequence is 15 residues long. CDR3 sequence reads: CASSFLADRTDTQYF.

This clonotype is classed as medium-sized by frequency. The genes are TRBV6-5 and TRBJ2-1. Germline-derived CDR1 and CDR2 are MNHEY and SVGAGI. The CDR3 totals 12 residues. CDR3 amino acids: CASSPYGDEQFF.

The chain employs TRBV29-1 and TRBJ2-3; the D call of TRBD1 rests on TCRdb alone, since no DNA is present to check it. Germline lookup yields CDR1 SQVTM and CDR2 ANQGSEA. The CDR3 extends over 13 amino acids. CDR3 protein: CSVEEGDTDTQYF.